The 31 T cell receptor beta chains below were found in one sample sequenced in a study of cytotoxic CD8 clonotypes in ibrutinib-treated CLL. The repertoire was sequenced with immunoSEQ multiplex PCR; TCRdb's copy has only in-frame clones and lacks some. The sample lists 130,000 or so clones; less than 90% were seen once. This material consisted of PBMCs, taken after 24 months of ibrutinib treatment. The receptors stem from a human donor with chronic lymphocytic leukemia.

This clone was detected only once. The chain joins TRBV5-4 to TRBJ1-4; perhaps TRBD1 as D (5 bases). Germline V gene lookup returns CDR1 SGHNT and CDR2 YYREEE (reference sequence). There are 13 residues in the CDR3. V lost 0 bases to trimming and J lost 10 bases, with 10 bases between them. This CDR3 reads CASSLGGGRKLFF. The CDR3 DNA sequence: TGTGCCAGCAGCTTGGGGGGCGGGCGAAAACTGTTTTTT.

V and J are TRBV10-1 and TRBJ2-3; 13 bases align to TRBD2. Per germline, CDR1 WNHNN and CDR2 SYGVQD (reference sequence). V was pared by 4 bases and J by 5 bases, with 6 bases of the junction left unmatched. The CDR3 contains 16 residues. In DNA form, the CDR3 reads TGCGCCAGCAGTGGGGGACTAGCGGGGTCCCTAGATACGCAGTATTTT. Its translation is CASSGGLAGSLDTQYF.

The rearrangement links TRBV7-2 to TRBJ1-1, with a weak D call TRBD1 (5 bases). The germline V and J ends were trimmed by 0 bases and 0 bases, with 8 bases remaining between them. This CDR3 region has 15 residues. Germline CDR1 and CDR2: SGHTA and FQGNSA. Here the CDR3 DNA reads TGTGCCAGCAGCTTAGCAGCAGGGTTGAACACTGAAGCTTTCTTT. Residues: CASSLAAGLNTEAFF.

This CDR3 is CASCLAGGPYEQYF. The DNA for the CDR3 is TGTGCCAGCTGCCTAGCGGGGGGGCCATACGAGCAGTACTTC. J is TRBJ2-7 and V is TRBV2; 12 positions match TRBD2. This CDR3 has 14 residues. V was clipped by 8 bases and J by 4 bases; unmatched bases: 6. Germline values: CDR1 SNHLY, CDR2 FYNNEI.

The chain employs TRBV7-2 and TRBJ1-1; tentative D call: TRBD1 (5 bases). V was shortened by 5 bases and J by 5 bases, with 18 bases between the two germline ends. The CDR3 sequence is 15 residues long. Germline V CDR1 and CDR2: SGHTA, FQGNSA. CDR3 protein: CASSTRGKWGTEAFF. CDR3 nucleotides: TGTGCCAGCAGCACACGGGGGAAATGGGGTACTGAAGCTTTCTTT.

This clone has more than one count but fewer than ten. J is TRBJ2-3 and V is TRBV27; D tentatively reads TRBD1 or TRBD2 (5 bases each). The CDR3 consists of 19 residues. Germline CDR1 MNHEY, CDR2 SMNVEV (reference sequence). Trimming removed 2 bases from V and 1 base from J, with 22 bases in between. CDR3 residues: CASSLRGPVSLGGTDTQYF. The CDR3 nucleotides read TGTGCCAGCAGTTTACGGGGCCCCGTCTCGCTGGGGGGCACAGATACGCAGTATTTT.

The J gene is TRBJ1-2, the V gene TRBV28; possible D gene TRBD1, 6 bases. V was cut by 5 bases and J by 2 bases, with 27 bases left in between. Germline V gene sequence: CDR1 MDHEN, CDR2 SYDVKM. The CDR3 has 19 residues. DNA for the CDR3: TGTGCCAGCAGTGTTAACGGGACACCCGGGAGAGGGATAAACTATGGCTACACCTTC. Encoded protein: CASSVNGTPGRGINYGYTF.

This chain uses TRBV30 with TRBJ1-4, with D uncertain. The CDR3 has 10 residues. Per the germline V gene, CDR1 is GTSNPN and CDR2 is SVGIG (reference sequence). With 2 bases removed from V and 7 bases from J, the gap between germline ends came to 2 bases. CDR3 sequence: CAWSREKLFF. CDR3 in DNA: TGTGCCTGGAGTCGTGAAAAACTGTTTTTT.

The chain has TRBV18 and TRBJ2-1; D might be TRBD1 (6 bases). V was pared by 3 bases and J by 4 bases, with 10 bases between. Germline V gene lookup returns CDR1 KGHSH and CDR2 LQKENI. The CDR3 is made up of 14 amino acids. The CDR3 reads CASSPDRAYNEQFF. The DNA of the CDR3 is TGTGCCAGCTCACCGGACAGAGCGTACAATGAGCAGTTCTTC.

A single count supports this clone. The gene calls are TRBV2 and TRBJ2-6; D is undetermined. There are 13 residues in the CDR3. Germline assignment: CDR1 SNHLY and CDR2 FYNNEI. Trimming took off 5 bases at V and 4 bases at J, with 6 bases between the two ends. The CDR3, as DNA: TGTGCCAGCAGTCGTATGGGGGCCAACGTCCTGACTTTC. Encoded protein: CASSRMGANVLTF.

The CDR3 loop is CASSQDQGGLNTEAFF. The CDR3 coding sequence is TGCGCCAGCAGCCAAGATCAAGGAGGACTGAACACTGAAGCTTTCTTT. The J gene is TRBJ1-1, the V gene TRBV4-3; no clear D gene. Trimming cost V 0 bases and J 0 bases, with 11 bases left between them. Germline lookup yields CDR1 LGHNA and CDR2 YSLEER. The CDR3 is 16 amino acids.

Here the CDR3 DNA reads TGTGCCAGCAGCCCTCATCGTGGGAGACAGGGGTTCGGGGAGCTGTTTTTT. Its protein product is CASSPHRGRQGFGELFF. V gene TRBV14 combines with J gene TRBJ2-2; 8 nucleotides agree with TRBD1. CDR3 length equals 17 residues. Germline lookup yields CDR1 SGHDN and CDR2 FVKESK. The V and J ends lost 4 bases and 7 bases, in that order; junction bases with no gene match: 14.

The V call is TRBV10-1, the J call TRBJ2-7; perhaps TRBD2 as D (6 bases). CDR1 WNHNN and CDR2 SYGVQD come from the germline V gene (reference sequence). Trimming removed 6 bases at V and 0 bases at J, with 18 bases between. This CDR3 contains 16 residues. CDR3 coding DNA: TGCGCCAGCAGGAAGAAGGGACTCCCGAGCTCCTACGAGCAGTACTTC. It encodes CASRKKGLPSSYEQYF.

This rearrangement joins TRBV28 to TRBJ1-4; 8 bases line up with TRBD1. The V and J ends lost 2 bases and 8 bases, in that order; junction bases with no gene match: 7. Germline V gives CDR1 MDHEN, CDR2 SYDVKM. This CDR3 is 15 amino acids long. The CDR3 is CASSLPTGDEEKLFF. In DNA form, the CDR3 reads TGTGCCAGCAGTTTACCGACAGGGGATGAGGAAAAACTGTTTTTT. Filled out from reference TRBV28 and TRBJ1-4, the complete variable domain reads DVKVTQSSRYLVKRTGEKVFLECVQDMDHENMFWYRQDPGLGLRLIYFSYDVKMKEKGDIPEGYSVSREKKERFSLILESASTNQTSMYLCASSLPTGDEEKLFFGSGTQLSVL.

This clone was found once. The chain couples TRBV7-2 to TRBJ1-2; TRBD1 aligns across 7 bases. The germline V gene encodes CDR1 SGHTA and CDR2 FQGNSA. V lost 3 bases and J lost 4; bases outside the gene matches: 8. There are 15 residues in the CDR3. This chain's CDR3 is CASSFDRQGGYGYTF. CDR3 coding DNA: TGTGCCAGCAGCTTCGATCGACAGGGTGGCTATGGCTACACCTTC.

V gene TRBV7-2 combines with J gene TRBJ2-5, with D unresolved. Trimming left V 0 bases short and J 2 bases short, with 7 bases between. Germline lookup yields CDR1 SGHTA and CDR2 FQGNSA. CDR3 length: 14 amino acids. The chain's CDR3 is CASSLAGNQETQYF. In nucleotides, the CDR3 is TGTGCCAGCAGCTTAGCGGGGAATCAAGAGACCCAGTACTTC.

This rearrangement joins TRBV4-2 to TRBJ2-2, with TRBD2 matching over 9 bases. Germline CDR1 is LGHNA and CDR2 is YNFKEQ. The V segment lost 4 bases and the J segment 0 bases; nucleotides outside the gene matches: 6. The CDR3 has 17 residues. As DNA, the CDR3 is TGTGCCAGCAGCCGCCACCAGCGGGGGGCGAACACCGGGGAGCTGTTTTTT. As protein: CASSRHQRGANTGELFF.

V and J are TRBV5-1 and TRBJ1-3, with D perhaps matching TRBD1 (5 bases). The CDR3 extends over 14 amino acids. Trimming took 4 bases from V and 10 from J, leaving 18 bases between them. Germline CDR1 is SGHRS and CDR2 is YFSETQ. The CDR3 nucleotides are TGCGCCAGCAGCCTTGGGACGGATGGTCGGACCATATATTTT. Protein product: CASSLGTDGRTIYF.

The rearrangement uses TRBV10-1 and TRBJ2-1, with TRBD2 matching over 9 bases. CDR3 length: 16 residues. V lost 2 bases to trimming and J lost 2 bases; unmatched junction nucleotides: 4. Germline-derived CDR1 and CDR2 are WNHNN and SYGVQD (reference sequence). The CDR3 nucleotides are TGCGCCAGCAGTGAGGCGTTAGCGGGAGCCTACAATGAGCAGTTCTTC. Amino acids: CASSEALAGAYNEQFF.

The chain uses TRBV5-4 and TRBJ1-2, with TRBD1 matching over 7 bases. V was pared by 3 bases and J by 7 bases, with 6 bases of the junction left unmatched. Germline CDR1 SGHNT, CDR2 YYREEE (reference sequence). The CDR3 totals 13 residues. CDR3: CASSSTGMGGYTF. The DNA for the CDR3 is TGTGCCAGCAGCTCGACAGGGATGGGTGGCTACACCTTC. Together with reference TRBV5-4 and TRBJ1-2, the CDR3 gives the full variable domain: ETGVTQSPTHLIKTRGQQVTLRCSSQSGHNTVSWYQQALGQGPQFIFQYYREEENGRGNFPPRFSGLQFPNYSSELNVNALELDDSALYLCASSSTGMGGYTFGSGTRLTVV.

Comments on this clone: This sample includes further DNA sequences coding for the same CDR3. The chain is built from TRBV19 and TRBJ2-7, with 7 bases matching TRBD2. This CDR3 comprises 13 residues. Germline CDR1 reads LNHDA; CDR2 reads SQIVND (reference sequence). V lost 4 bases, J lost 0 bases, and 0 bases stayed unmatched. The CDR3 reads CASSRDYSYEQYF. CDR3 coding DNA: TGTGCCAGTAGTAGGGACTACTCCTACGAGCAGTACTTC.

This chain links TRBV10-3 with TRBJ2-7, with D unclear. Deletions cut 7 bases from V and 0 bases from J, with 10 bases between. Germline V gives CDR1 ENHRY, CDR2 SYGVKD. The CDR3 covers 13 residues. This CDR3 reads CAIKAQDSYEQYF. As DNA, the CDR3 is TGTGCCATCAAAGCCCAAGACTCCTACGAGCAGTACTTC.

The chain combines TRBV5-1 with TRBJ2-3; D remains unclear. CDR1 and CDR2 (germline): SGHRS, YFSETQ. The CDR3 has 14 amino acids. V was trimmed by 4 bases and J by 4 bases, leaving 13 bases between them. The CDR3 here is CASSRQHGADTQYF. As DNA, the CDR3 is TGCGCCAGCAGCAGGCAGCATGGGGCAGATACGCAGTATTTT. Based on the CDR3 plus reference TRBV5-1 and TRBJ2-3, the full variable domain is KAGVTQTPRYLIKTRGQQVTLSCSPISGHRSVSWYQQTPGQGLQFLFEYFSETQRNKGNFPGRFSGRQFSNSRSEMNVSTLELGDSALYLCASSRQHGADTQYFGPGTRLTVL.

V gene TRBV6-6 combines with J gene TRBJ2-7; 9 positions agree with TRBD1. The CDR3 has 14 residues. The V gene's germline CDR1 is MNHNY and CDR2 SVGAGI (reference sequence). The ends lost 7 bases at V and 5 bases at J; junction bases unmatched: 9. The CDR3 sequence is CASTFTGGDNEQYF. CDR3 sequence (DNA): TGTGCCAGCACTTTTACAGGGGGCGACAACGAGCAGTACTTC.

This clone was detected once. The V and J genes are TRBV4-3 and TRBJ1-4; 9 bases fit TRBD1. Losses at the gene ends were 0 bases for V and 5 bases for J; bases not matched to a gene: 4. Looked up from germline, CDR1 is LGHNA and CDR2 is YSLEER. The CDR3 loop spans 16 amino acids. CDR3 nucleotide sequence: TGCGCCAGCAGCCAAGACACCGGGACAGGGAATGAAAAACTGTTTTTT. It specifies CASSQDTGTGNEKLFF.

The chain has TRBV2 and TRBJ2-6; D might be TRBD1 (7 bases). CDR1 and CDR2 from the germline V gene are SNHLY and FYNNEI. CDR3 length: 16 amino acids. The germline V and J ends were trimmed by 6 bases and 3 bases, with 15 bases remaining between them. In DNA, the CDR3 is TGTGCCAGCAGGGCCAACAGGGGAGGTGGGGCCAACGTCCTGACTTTC. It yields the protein CASRANRGGGANVLTF.

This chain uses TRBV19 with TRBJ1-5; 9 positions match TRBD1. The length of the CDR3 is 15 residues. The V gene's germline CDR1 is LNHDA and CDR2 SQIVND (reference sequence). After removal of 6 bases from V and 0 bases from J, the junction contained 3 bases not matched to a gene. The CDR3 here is CASRTQGASNQPQHF. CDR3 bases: TGTGCCAGTAGAACACAGGGGGCTAGCAATCAGCCCCAGCATTTT.

The CDR3 region has the DNA TGTGCCAGCAGCCCGACTGTAAACACCGGGGAGCTGTTTTTT. The encoded protein is CASSPTVNTGELFF. The rearrangement joins TRBV11-3 to TRBJ2-2, with D uncertain. V was pared by 5 bases and J by 2 bases, with 9 bases between. The CDR3 consists of 14 residues. Per germline, CDR1 SGHNT and CDR2 YENEEA. Drawing the rest from reference TRBV11-3 and TRBJ2-2, the complete variable domain is EAGVVQSPRYKIIEKKQPVAFWCNPISGHNTLYWYLQNLGQGPELLIRYENEEAVDDSQLPKDRFSAERLKGVDSTLKIQPAELGDSAVYLCASSPTVNTGELFFGEGSRLTVL.

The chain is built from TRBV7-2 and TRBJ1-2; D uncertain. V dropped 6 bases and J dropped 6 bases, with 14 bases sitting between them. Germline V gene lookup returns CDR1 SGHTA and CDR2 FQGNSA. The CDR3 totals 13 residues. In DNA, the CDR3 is TGTGCCAGCAGTTCACGACTAGGGAATGGCTACACCTTC. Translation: CASSSRLGNGYTF.

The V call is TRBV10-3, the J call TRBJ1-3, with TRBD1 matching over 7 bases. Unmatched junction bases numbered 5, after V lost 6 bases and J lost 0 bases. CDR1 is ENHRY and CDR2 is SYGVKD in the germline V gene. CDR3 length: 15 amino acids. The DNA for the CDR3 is TGTGCCATCAGCCGGGACAGAGGCTCTGGAAACACCATATATTTT. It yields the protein CAISRDRGSGNTIYF.

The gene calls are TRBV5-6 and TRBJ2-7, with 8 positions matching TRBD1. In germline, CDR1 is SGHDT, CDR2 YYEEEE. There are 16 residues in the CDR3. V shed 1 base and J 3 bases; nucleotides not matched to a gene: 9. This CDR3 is CASSLLSRGRFYEQYF. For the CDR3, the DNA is TGTGCCAGCAGCTTGTTATCCAGGGGGCGCTTCTACGAGCAGTACTTC.